This T cell receptor beta chain was identified in a study of brain T cells in children with intractable seizures. General study findings and limits: Viral specificity was inferred only from CDR3 similarity; HCMV serostatus was unknown.

The time point denotes: blood from clinic visit 5 months post-surgery; TSC patient then seizure free. Surgery cases with the highest brain T cell transcript signatures were chosen for sequencing. A remark on this clone: The target antigen is unknown.

The CDR3 is 13 residues long. Germline assignment: CDR1 MNHEY and CDR2 SVGAGI. V lost 6 bases and J 4 bases, leaving 10 bases between the germline ends. Repertoires were generated with immunoSEQ multiplex PCR, while TCRdb's copy carries only in-frame clones and drops some. The table shows 340,000 or so clones, with roughly 92% occurring only once. This TCR came from a boy in the first two years of life with tuberous sclerosis and intractable seizures. Sequences were derived from peripheral blood, sampled 5 to 6 months after surgery. The chain has TRBV6-5 and TRBJ2-1, with D tentatively TRBD1 (5 bases). This chain's CDR3 is CASRTTAYNEQFF. The CDR3 coding sequence is TGTGCCAGCAGAACGACAGCATACAATGAGCAGTTCTTC.